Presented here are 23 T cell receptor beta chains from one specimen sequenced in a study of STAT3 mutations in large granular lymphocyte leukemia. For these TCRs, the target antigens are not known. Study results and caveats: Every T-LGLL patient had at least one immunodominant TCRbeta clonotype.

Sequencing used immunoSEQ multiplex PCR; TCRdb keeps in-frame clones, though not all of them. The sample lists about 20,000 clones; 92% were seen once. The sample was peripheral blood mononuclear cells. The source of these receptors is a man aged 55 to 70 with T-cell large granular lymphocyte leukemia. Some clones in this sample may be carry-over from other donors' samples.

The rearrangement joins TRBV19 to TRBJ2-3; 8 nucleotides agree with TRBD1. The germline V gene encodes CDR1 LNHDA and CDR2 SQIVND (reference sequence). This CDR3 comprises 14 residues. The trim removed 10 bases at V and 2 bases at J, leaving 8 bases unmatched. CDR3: CATQGTGYTDTQYF. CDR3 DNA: TGTGCCACCCAGGGGACAGGATACACAGATACGCAGTATTTT.

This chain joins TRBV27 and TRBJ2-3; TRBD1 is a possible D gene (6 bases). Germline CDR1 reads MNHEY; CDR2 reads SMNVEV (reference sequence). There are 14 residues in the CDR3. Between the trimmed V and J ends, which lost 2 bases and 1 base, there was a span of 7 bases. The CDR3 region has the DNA TGTGCCAGCAGTTTAAACAGGGGCACAGATACGCAGTATTTT. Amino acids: CASSLNRGTDTQYF.

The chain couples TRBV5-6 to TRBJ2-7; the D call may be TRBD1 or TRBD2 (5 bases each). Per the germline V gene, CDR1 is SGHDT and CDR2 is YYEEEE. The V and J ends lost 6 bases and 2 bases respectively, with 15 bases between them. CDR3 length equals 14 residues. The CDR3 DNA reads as TGTGCCAGCATCTCGGGGCGCTGGGCCTACGAGCAGTACTTC. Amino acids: CASISGRWAYEQYF.

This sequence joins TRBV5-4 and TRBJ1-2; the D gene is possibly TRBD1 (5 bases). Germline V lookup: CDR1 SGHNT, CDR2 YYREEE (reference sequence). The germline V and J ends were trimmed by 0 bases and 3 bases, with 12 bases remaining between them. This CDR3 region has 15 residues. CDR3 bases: TGTGCCAGCAGCTTGGAGGCAGGGTATGACTATGGCTACACCTTC. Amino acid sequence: CASSLEAGYDYGYTF.

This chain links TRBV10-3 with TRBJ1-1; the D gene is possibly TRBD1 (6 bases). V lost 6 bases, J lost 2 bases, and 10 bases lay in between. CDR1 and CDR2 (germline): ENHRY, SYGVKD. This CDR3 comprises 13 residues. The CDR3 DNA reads TGTGCCATCAGCGGACAGAGAAACACTGAAGCTTTCTTT. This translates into CAISGQRNTEAFF.

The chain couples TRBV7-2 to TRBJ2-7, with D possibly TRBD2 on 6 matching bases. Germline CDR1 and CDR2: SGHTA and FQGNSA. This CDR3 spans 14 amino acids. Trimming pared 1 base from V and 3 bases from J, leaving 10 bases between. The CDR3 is CASSLGMGGYEQYF. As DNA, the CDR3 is TGTGCCAGCAGCTTAGGTATGGGGGGCTACGAGCAGTACTTC.

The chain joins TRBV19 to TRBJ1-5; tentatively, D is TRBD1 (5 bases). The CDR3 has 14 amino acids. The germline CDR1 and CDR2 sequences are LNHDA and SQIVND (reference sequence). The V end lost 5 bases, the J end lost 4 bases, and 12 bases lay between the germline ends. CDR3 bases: TGTGCCAGTAGTCCCCAACGGGGGAATCAGCCCCAGCATTTT. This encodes CASSPQRGNQPQHF.

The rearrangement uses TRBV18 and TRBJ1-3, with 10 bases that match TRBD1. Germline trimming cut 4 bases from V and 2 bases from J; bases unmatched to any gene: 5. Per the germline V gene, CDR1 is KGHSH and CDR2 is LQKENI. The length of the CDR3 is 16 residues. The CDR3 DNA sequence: TGTGCCAGCTCACAAGGACAGGGGGGAACTGGAAACACCATATATTTT. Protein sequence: CASSQGQGGTGNTIYF.

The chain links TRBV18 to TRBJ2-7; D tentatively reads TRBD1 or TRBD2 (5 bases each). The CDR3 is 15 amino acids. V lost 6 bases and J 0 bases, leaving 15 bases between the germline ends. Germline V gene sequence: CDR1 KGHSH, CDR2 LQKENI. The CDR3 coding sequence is TGTGCCAGCTCGGCCGGGACGGGTCCCTCCTACGAGCAGTACTTC. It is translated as CASSAGTGPSYEQYF.

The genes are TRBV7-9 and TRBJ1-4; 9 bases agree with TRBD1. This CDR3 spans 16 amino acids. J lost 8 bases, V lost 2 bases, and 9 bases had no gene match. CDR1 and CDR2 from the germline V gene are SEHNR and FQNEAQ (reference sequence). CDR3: CASSLRIGTGWEKLFF. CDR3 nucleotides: TGTGCCAGCAGCTTAAGGATTGGGACAGGGTGGGAAAAACTGTTTTTT.

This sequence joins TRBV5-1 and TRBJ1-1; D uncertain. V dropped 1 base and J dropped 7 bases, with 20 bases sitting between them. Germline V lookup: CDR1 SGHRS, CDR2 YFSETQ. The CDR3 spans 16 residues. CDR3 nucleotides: TGCGCCAGCAGCTTGAGTCTAACAACACTTGGTAGTGAAGCTTTCTTT. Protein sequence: CASSLSLTTLGSEAFF. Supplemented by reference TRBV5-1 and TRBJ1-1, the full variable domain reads KAGVTQTPRYLIKTRGQQVTLSCSPISGHRSVSWYQQTPGQGLQFLFEYFSETQRNKGNFPGRFSGRQFSNSRSEMNVSTLELGDSALYLCASSLSLTTLGSEAFFGQGTRLTVV.

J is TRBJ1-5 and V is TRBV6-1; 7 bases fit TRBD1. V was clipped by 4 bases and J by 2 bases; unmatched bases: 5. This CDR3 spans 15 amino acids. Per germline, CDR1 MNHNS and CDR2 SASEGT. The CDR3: CASSASTGGNQPQHF. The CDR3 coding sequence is TGTGCCAGCAGTGCGTCAACAGGGGGCAATCAGCCCCAGCATTTT.

This CDR3 is CASSFDKNTEAFF. The CDR3 DNA follows: TGTGCCAGCAGCTTTGACAAGAACACTGAAGCTTTCTTT. V is TRBV11-2 and J is TRBJ1-1; D call uncertain. Trimming removed 3 bases at V and 1 base at J, with 6 bases between. In germline, CDR1 is SGHAT, CDR2 FQNNGV. The length of the CDR3 is 13 residues.

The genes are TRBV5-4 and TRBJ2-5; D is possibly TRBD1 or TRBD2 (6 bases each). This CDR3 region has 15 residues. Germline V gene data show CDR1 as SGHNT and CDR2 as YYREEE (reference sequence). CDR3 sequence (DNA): TGTGCTCTCAGCAGGGGCGCTAGCGATCAAGAGACCCAGTACTTC. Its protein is CALSRGASDQETQYF.

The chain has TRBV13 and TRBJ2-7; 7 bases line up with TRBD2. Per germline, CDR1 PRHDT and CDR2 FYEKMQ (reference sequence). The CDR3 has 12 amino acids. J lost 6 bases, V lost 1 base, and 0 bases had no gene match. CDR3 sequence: CASSLAGGEQYF. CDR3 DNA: TGTGCCAGCAGCTTAGCGGGAGGCGAGCAGTACTTC.

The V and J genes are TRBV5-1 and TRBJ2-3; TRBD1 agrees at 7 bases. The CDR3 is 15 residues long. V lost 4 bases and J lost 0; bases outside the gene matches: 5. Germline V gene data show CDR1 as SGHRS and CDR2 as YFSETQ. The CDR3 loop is CASSAGQVSTDTQYF. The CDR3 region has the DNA TGCGCCAGCAGCGCAGGACAGGTCAGCACAGATACGCAGTATTTT. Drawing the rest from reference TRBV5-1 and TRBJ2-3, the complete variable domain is KAGVTQTPRYLIKTRGQQVTLSCSPISGHRSVSWYQQTPGQGLQFLFEYFSETQRNKGNFPGRFSGRQFSNSRSEMNVSTLELGDSALYLCASSAGQVSTDTQYFGPGTRLTVL.

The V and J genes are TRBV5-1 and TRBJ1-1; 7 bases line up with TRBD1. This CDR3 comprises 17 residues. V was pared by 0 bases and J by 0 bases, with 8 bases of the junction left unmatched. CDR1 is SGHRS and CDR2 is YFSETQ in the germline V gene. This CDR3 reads CASSLEFSGGMNTEAFF. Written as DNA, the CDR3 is TGCGCCAGCAGCTTGGAGTTTTCAGGGGGAATGAACACTGAAGCTTTCTTT.

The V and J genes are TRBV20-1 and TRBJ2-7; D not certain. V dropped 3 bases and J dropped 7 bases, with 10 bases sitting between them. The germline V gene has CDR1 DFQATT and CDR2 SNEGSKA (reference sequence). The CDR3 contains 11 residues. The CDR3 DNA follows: TGCAGTGCTAGTCTTCCCGGGGAGCAGTACTTC. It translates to CSASLPGEQYF.

CDR3 in amino acids: CASSAQQGGYGYTF. CDR3 sequence (DNA): TGTGCCAGCAGCGCCCAACAGGGAGGCTATGGCTACACCTTC. The chain links TRBV9 to TRBJ1-2, with a tentative D call TRBD1 (6 bases). Trimming left V 3 bases short and J 4 bases short, with 13 bases between. The CDR3 consists of 14 residues. Per the germline V gene, CDR1 is SGDLS and CDR2 is YYNGEE.

For the CDR3, the DNA is TGTGCCAGCAGTTTAAACTGGGAGGGTGGCTACGAGCAGTACTTC. It specifies CASSLNWEGGYEQYF. The chain employs TRBV27 and TRBJ2-7, with TRBD2 identical over 7 bases. This CDR3 has 15 residues. The ends lost 2 bases at V and 3 bases at J; junction bases unmatched: 7. Per germline, CDR1 MNHEY and CDR2 SMNVEV (reference sequence).

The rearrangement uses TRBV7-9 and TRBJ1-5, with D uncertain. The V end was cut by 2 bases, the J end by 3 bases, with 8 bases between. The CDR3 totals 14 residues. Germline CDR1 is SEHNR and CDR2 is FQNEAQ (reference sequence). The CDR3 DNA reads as TGTGCCAGCAGCTTAACGTCGGTCAATCAGCCCCAGCATTTT. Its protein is CASSLTSVNQPQHF.

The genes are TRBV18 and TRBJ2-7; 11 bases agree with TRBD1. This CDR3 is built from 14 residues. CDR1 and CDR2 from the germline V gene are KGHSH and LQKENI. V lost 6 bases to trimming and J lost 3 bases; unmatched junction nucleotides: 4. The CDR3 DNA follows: TGTGCCAGCTCTAAGGACAGGGGGCTCTACGAGCAGTACTTC. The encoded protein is CASSKDRGLYEQYF.

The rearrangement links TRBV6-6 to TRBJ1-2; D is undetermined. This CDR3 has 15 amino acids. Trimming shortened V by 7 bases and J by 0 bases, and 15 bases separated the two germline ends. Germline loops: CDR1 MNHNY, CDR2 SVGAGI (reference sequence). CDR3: CASTFSAQANYGYTF. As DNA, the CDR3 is TGTGCCAGCACCTTCTCGGCCCAAGCTAACTATGGCTACACCTTC.